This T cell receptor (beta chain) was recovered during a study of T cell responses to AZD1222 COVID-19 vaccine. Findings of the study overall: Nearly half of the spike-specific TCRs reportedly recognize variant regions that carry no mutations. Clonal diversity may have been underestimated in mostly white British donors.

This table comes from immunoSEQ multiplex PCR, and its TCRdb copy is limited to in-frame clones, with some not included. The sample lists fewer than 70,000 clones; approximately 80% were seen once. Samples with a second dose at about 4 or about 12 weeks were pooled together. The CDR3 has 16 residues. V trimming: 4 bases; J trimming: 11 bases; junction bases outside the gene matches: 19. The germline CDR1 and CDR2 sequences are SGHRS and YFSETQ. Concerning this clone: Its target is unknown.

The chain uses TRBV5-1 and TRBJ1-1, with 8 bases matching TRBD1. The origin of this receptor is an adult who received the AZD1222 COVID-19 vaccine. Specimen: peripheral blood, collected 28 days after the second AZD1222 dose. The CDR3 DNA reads TGCGCCAGCAGCGCCGGTACCGCGGGAGACAGGGGTGAGGCTTTCTTT. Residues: CASSAGTAGDRGEAFF.